Following are 31 T cell receptor beta chains from one sample sequenced in a study of blood T cell repertoires in COVID-19. TCRdb's copy holds only in-frame clones and misses some; the assay was immunoSEQ multiplex PCR. The table includes some 200,000 clones, around 90% detected once. The sample consisted of PBMCs or T cells enriched from blood (not recorded which). The source is a woman aged 25 to 45 who had recovered from COVID-19.

The rearrangement uses TRBV24-1 and TRBJ2-5, with 12 bases matching TRBD2. The V gene's germline CDR1 is KGHDR and CDR2 SFDVKD. This CDR3 is built from 17 residues. V was clipped by 3 bases and J by 4 bases; unmatched bases: 8. CDR3 coding DNA: TGTGCCACCAGTGATAGCACTAGCGGGGGGCCTTTAGAGACCCAGTACTTC. It codes for CATSDSTSGGPLETQYF.

This chain joins TRBV7-8 and TRBJ1-2, with 7 nucleotides matching TRBD1. V trimming: 5 bases; J trimming: 3 bases; junction bases outside the gene matches: 9. The germline gives CDR1 SGHVS, CDR2 FQNEAQ. CDR3 length: 15 residues. The CDR3 here is CASSPRQGAYYGYTF. The CDR3 DNA is TGTGCCAGCAGCCCCCGACAGGGCGCTTACTATGGCTACACCTTC.

V usage is TRBV7-2 and J usage is TRBJ1-5, with 9 bases lining up with TRBD1. Trimming removed 3 bases from V and 3 bases from J; junction bases left unmatched: 3. Germline CDR1 SGHTA, CDR2 FQGNSA. The CDR3 length is 15 residues. The CDR3 is CASSLDRGYNQPQHF. The DNA for the CDR3 is TGTGCCAGCAGCTTGGACAGGGGATACAATCAGCCCCAGCATTTT.

The genes are TRBV18 and TRBJ1-4, with D maybe TRBD1 (5 bases). CDR3 length: 14 residues. Germline V gene data show CDR1 as KGHSH and CDR2 as LQKENI. Trimming cost V 1 base and J 4 bases, with 7 bases left between them. Written as DNA, the CDR3 is TGTGCCAGCTCACCACAGGGACTTAATGAAAAACTGTTTTTT. Amino acids: CASSPQGLNEKLFF.

J is TRBJ1-2 and V is TRBV3-1 (or the pseudogene TRBV3-2); TRBD1 aligns across 8 bases. CDR1 is LGHDT and CDR2 is YNNKEL in the germline V gene (reference sequence). The CDR3 totals 17 residues. The J segment lost 2 bases and the V segment lost 1 base, leaving 9 bases of the junction unmatched. CDR3 region: CASSQASRGQRNYGYTF. CDR3 sequence (DNA): TGTGCCAGCAGCCAAGCCTCCAGGGGGCAAAGGAACTATGGCTACACCTTC.

The rearrangement uses TRBV6-5 and TRBJ1-1, with 7 bases matching TRBD1. The ends lost 8 bases at V and 3 bases at J; junction bases unmatched: 6. Germline V gives CDR1 MNHEY, CDR2 SVGAGI. The CDR3 contains 13 residues. The CDR3 sequence: CASLGQAYTEAFF. The CDR3 DNA reads TGTGCCAGCTTAGGACAGGCGTACACTGAAGCTTTCTTT.

The gene calls are TRBV7-9 and TRBJ2-7, with 8 bases fitting TRBD2. Trimming cost V 5 bases and J 3 bases; bases outside gene matches: 12. The CDR3 is made up of 16 amino acids. The V gene's germline CDR1 is SEHNR and CDR2 FQNEAQ (reference sequence). This chain's CDR3 is CASSPRETSGHYEQYF. The CDR3 nucleotides are TGTGCCAGCAGCCCTAGGGAAACTAGCGGACACTACGAGCAGTACTTC.

The genes are TRBV2 and TRBJ2-7, with 10 bases identical to TRBD1. Per germline, CDR1 SNHLY and CDR2 FYNNEI. V lost 6 bases, J lost 11 bases, and 7 bases stayed unmatched. The CDR3 length is 12 residues. The CDR3 nucleotides are TGTGCCAGCAGACCGTCTGGGACAGGGGAGTACTTC. It encodes CASRPSGTGEYF.

The chain employs TRBV11-2 and TRBJ2-5; 12 positions agree with TRBD2. The V gene's germline CDR1 is SGHAT and CDR2 FQNNGV. CDR3 length equals 17 residues. V trimming: 5 bases; J trimming: 4 bases; junction bases outside the gene matches: 11. The CDR3 here is CASSNFPLAGGAETQYF. The CDR3 DNA follows: TGTGCCAGCAGCAATTTCCCCCTAGCGGGGGGGGCAGAGACCCAGTACTTC.

The chain joins TRBV6-1 to TRBJ1-5, with D perhaps TRBD1 (5 bases). CDR3 length: 16 amino acids. CDR1 and CDR2 from the germline V gene are MNHNS and SASEGT. The V end lost 2 bases, the J end lost 1 base, and 12 bases lay between the germline ends. The CDR3 loop reads CASSERRGGSNQPQHF. The DNA of the CDR3 is TGTGCCAGCAGTGAAAGGAGGGGCGGAAGCAATCAGCCCCAGCATTTT.

This chain joins TRBV11-2 and TRBJ1-5, with 7 bases lining up with TRBD1. Germline V gene lookup returns CDR1 SGHAT and CDR2 FQNNGV. This CDR3 comprises 18 residues. V lost 6 bases to trimming and J lost 0 bases; unmatched junction nucleotides: 14. The CDR3 spells CASSPERDSSYSNQPQHF. CDR3 sequence (DNA): TGTGCCAGCAGTCCCGAAAGGGACAGTTCATATAGCAATCAGCCCCAGCATTTT.

The rearrangement links TRBV7-9 to TRBJ1-2, with 8 bases aligning to TRBD1. The germline gives CDR1 SEHNR, CDR2 FQNEAQ (reference sequence). The V and J ends lost 2 bases and 1 base, in that order; junction bases with no gene match: 6. This CDR3 comprises 16 residues. CDR3 sequence (DNA): TGTGCCAGCAGCTTACCCGGACAGGGAGATAACTATGGCTACACCTTC. Amino acids: CASSLPGQGDNYGYTF.

The chain employs TRBV4-1 and TRBJ1-1; TRBD1 matches 7 bases. The CDR3 runs 18 residues. V trimming: 4 bases; J trimming: 1 base; junction bases outside the gene matches: 15. CDR1 and CDR2 (germline): MGHRA, YSYEKL. CDR3 protein: CASSRDLSPGQTNTEAFF. For the CDR3, the DNA is TGCGCCAGCAGCCGAGACCTTTCTCCGGGACAGACGAACACTGAAGCTTTCTTT.

The chain recombines TRBV27 with TRBJ2-7; tentative D call: TRBD1 (7 bases). The CDR3 extends over 13 amino acids. Per germline, CDR1 MNHEY and CDR2 SMNVEV (reference sequence). The germline V and J ends were trimmed by 3 bases and 7 bases, with 13 bases remaining between them. CDR3 in amino acids: CASSFKGAGEQYF. The CDR3 DNA reads as TGTGCCAGCAGTTTCAAGGGGGCGGGGGAGCAGTACTTC.

The chain is built from TRBV6-5 and TRBJ1-3, with unresolved D. Germline CDR1 and CDR2: MNHEY and SVGAGI. The CDR3 consists of 14 residues. V dropped 0 bases and J dropped 0 bases, with 3 bases sitting between them. CDR3 amino acids: CASSYSLSGNTIYF. Here the CDR3 DNA reads TGTGCCAGCAGTTACTCCCTCTCTGGAAACACCATATATTTT.

The gene calls are TRBV30 and TRBJ1-1; the D is unclear. V lost 1 base and J lost 1, with 4 bases in between. The CDR3 is made up of 12 amino acids. The germline V gene has CDR1 GTSNPN and CDR2 SVGIG (reference sequence). The CDR3 spells CAWSAGNTEAFF. Written as DNA, the CDR3 is TGTGCCTGGAGTGCCGGGAACACTGAAGCTTTCTTT.

V is TRBV6-5 and J is TRBJ2-7; no definite D call. With 7 bases removed from V and 5 bases from J, the gap between germline ends came to 15 bases. Per germline, CDR1 MNHEY and CDR2 SVGAGI. The CDR3 has 13 residues. The CDR3 reads CASTSDFVHEQYF. CDR3 DNA sequence: TGTGCCAGCACCTCCGACTTTGTCCACGAGCAGTACTTC.

The rearrangement joins TRBV6-5 to TRBJ1-5, with D possibly TRBD1 on 5 matching bases. The ends were cut back, 1 base at V and 7 bases at J, with 11 bases in the middle. Germline V gene sequence: CDR1 MNHEY, CDR2 SVGAGI. This CDR3 spans 14 amino acids. The CDR3 sequence: CASSYLAGNQPQHF. CDR3 coding DNA: TGTGCCAGCAGTTACTTGGCAGGGAACCAGCCCCAGCATTTT.

The chain is built from TRBV7-8 and TRBJ2-3; the D is unclear. Germline CDR1 reads SGHVS; CDR2 reads FQNEAQ. The CDR3 consists of 14 residues. The V end was cut by 1 base, the J end by 5 bases, with 10 bases between. The CDR3 here is CASSLDLTEDTQYF. The CDR3 coding sequence is TGTGCCAGCAGCTTAGATTTAACAGAAGATACGCAGTATTTT.

The rearrangement joins TRBV7-9 to TRBJ1-4, with 9 nucleotides matching TRBD1. Germline CDR1 is SEHNR and CDR2 is FQNEAQ (reference sequence). The CDR3 is made up of 13 amino acids. With V trimmed by 1 base and J by 11 bases, 2 bases remained unmatched. The CDR3 sequence is CASSLGGQGKLFF. The CDR3, as DNA: TGTGCCAGCAGCTTAGGAGGACAGGGGAAACTGTTTTTT.

This clone was detected only a few times. V usage is TRBV28 and J usage is TRBJ2-5; a weak D match, TRBD2 (6 bases). CDR3 length: 14 amino acids. Trimming pared 5 bases from V and 6 bases from J, leaving 16 bases between. Germline values: CDR1 MDHEN, CDR2 SYDVKM. The CDR3 spells CASSPPGVRQTQYF. The CDR3 region has the DNA TGTGCCAGCAGTCCTCCGGGAGTACGGCAGACCCAGTACTTC.

The genes are TRBV5-4 and TRBJ2-7, with D possibly matching TRBD2 (6 bases). The ends were cut back, 1 base at V and 0 bases at J, with 8 bases in the middle. CDR1 SGHNT and CDR2 YYREEE come from the germline V gene (reference sequence). CDR3 length: 14 residues. CDR3 DNA sequence: TGTGCCAGCAGCTTGTCCGGGAGCTCCTACGAGCAGTACTTC. This sequence encodes CASSLSGSSYEQYF.

V and J are TRBV3-1 (or the pseudogene TRBV3-2) and TRBJ1-1, with D perhaps TRBD1 (5 bases). Trimming shortened V by 1 base and J by 7 bases, and 7 bases separated the two germline ends. The CDR3 contains 12 residues. Per germline, CDR1 LGHDT and CDR2 YNNKEL (reference sequence). This CDR3 reads CASSQGQFEAFF. As DNA, the CDR3 is TGTGCCAGCAGCCAAGGACAGTTTGAAGCTTTCTTT.

J is TRBJ1-1 and V is TRBV29-1; D is possibly TRBD1 (5 bases). Trimming pared 6 bases from V and 0 bases from J, leaving 8 bases between. Germline values: CDR1 SQVTM, CDR2 ANQGSEA. There are 12 residues in the CDR3. CDR3 protein: CSVSGVNTEAFF. For the CDR3, the DNA is TGCAGCGTCTCGGGGGTGAACACTGAAGCTTTCTTT.

This sequence joins TRBV5-8 and TRBJ2-3; weak D call: TRBD1 (5 bases). Trimming shortened V by 2 bases and J by 0 bases, and 7 bases separated the two germline ends. Germline V CDR1 and CDR2: SGHTS, YDEGEE. The CDR3 has 14 amino acids. The CDR3 DNA reads as TGTGCCAGCAGCTTTTGGGGCAGCACAGATACGCAGTATTTT. Its protein is CASSFWGSTDTQYF.

V gene TRBV12-5 combines with J gene TRBJ2-2; 7 bases are a match to TRBD1. V lost 5 bases, J lost 0 bases, and 6 bases stayed unmatched. The CDR3 sequence is 16 residues long. The germline V gene has CDR1 LGHNT and CDR2 FRNRAP. For the CDR3, the DNA is TGTGCTAGTGGTATAGGGGACAGCTCGAACACCGGGGAGCTGTTTTTT. The encoded protein is CASGIGDSSNTGELFF.

The V gene is TRBV30, the J gene TRBJ1-1; D is possibly TRBD1 (5 bases). CDR3 length equals 15 residues. V lost 2 bases and J lost 1, with 14 bases in between. Germline V gene lookup returns CDR1 GTSNPN and CDR2 SVGIG (reference sequence). The CDR3 loop is CAWSPGGASNTEAFF. The CDR3 DNA reads TGTGCCTGGAGTCCGGGGGGAGCCTCGAACACTGAAGCTTTCTTT.

The chain carries TRBV4-2 and TRBJ1-1, with TRBD1 matching 9 bases. This CDR3 contains 16 residues. Germline V gives CDR1 LGHNA, CDR2 YNFKEQ. V lost 2 bases and J lost 1; bases outside the gene matches: 5. CDR3 residues: CASSQTSQGANTEAFF. DNA for the CDR3: TGTGCCAGCAGCCAAACTTCACAGGGGGCGAACACTGAAGCTTTCTTT.

This clone occurred a few times. J is TRBJ1-6 and V is TRBV18; D is ambiguous. Per the germline V gene, CDR1 is KGHSH and CDR2 is LQKENI. The V end was cut by 2 bases, the J end by 3 bases, with 14 bases between. The CDR3 covers 17 residues. The CDR3 loop is CASSPYQATGYNSPLHF. DNA of the CDR3: TGTGCCAGCTCACCATATCAGGCAACTGGCTATAATTCACCCCTCCACTTT.

This clone was recorded only once. The chain is built from TRBV7-6 and TRBJ1-5, with a tentative D call TRBD1 (5 bases). This CDR3 contains 15 residues. Germline CDR1 is SGHVS and CDR2 is FNYEAQ. V was trimmed by 5 bases and J by 5 bases, leaving 16 bases between them. CDR3 residues: CASSLRAGSDQPQHF. Written as DNA, the CDR3 is TGTGCCAGCAGCCTCAGGGCCGGATCGGATCAGCCCCAGCATTTT. Combining the CDR3 with reference TRBV7-6 and TRBJ1-5 gives the whole variable domain GAGVSQSPRYKVTKRGQDVALRCDPISGHVSLYWYRQALGQGPEFLTYFNYEAQQDKSGLPNDRFSAERPEGSISTLTIQRTEQRDSAMYRCASSLRAGSDQPQHFGDGTRLSIL.

This chain uses TRBV4-2 with TRBJ2-3; 12 bases agree with TRBD1. Looked up from germline, CDR1 is LGHNA and CDR2 is YNFKEQ. The V and J ends lost 4 bases and 1 base, in that order; junction bases with no gene match: 9. The CDR3 runs to 18 residues. CDR3: CASSRPGQGATGTDTQYF. The CDR3 region has the DNA TGTGCCAGCAGCCGACCGGGACAGGGGGCGACGGGCACAGATACGCAGTATTTT.